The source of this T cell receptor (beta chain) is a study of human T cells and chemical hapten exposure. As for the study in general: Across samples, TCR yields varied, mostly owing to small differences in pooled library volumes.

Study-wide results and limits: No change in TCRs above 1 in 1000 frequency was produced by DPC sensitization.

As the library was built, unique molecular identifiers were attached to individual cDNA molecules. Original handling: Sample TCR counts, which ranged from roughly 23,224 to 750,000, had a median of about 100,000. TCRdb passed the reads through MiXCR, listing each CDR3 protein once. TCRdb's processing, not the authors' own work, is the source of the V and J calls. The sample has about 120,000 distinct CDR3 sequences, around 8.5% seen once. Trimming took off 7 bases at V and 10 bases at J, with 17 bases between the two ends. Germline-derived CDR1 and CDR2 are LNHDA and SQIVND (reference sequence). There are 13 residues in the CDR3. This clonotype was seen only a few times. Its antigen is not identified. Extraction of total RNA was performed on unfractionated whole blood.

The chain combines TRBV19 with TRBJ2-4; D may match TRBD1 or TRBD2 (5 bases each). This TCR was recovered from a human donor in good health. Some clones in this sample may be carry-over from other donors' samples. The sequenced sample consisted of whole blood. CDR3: CASIDRDGIIQYF. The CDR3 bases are TGTGCCAGTATCGACCGGGACGGAATTATTCAGTACTTC. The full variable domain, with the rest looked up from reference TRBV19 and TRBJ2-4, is DGGITQSPKYLFRKEGQNVTLSCEQNLNHDAMYWYRQDPGQGLRLIYYSQIVNDFQKGDIAEGYSVSREKKESFPLTVTSAQKNPTAFYLCASIDRDGIIQYFGAGTRLSVL.